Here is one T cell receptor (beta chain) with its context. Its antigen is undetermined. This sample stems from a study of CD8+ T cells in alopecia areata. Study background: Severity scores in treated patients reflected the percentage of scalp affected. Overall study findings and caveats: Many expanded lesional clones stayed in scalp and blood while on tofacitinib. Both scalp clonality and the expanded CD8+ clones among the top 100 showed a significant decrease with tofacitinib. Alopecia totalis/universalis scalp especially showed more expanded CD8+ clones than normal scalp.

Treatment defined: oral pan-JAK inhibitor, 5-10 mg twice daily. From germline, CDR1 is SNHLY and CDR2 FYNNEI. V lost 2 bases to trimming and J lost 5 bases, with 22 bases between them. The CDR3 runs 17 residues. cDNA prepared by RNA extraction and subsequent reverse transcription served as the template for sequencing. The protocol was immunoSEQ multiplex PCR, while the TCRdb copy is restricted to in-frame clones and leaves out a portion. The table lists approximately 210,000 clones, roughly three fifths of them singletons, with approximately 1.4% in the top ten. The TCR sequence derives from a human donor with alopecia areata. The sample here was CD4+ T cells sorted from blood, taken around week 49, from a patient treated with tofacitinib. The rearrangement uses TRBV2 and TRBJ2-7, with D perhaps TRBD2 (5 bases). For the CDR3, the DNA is TGTGCCAGCAGTGAATACGGAGGTTCCCCCGGTTCGGACGAGCAGTACTTC. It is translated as CASSEYGGSPGSDEQYF.